Reported below is one T cell receptor beta chain. This specimen includes other DNA sequences encoding the same CDR3. TCRdb's table, derived via immunoSEQ multiplex PCR, lists solely in-frame clones and lacks some. The table lists about 92,000 clones, about 93% of them singletons. The sample belongs to a study of T cell changes during pregnancy in multiple sclerosis. The sequence derives from a female donor with multiple sclerosis, enrolled in a pregnancy study. This material consisted of peripheral blood, taken in the first trimester of pregnancy.

CDR3 residues: CASSERNYGYTF. DNA for the CDR3: TGTGCCAGCAGTGAGAGGAACTATGGCTACACCTTC. V usage is TRBV6-1 and J usage is TRBJ1-2; D is undetermined. Trimming cost V 3 bases and J 2 bases, with 4 bases left between them. Germline-derived CDR1 and CDR2 are MNHNS and SASEGT. This CDR3 comprises 12 residues.